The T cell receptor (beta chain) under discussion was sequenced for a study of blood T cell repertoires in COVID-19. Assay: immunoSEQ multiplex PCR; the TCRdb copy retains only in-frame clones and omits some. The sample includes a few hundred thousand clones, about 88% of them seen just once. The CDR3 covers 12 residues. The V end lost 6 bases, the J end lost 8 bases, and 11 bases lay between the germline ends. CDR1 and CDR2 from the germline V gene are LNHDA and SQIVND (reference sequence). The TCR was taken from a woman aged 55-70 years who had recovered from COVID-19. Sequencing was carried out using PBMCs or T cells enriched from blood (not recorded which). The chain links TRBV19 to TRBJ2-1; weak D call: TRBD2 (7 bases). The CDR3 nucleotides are TGTGCCAGTAGCTCGGGGGGCCATGAGCAGTTCTTC. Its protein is CASSSGGHEQFF.